The present TCR beta chain was sequenced within a study of cytomegalovirus exposure and HLA in healthy donors. The study's findings and limits: An assumption of roughly uniform sequencing depth across donors underlay the presence/absence analyses.

Trimming removed 1 base from V and 8 bases from J; junction bases left unmatched: 4. In germline, CDR1 is MNHEY, CDR2 SMNVEV (reference sequence). CDR3 length: 16 residues. Comments on this clone: Antigen specificity is unknown.

The donors comprised healthy bone marrow donors. PCR amplification relied on 60 Vbeta primers (plus 13 Jbeta primers). Profiled with immunoSEQ multiplex PCR; TCRdb holds only in-frame clones, not every one. The sample carries some 200,000 clones, 75% to 85% recorded once. V is TRBV27 and J is TRBJ2-1; 14 bases map to TRBD2. The sample taken for sequencing was PBMCs. This receptor was obtained from a boy aged 5-17 years in good health and CMV-seronegative. CDR3 sequence: CASSLWGLAGVDEQFF. CDR3 coding DNA: TGTGCCAGCAGTTTATGGGGACTAGCGGGAGTGGATGAGCAGTTCTTC.